This T cell receptor (beta chain) was recorded in a study of shared clonotypes between healthy human individuals. Notes on the study in general: Sequencing depth was expected to influence donor clonotype sharing. Non-shared clonotypes were found to have lower generation probabilities than the clonotypes that were shared by all four of the sorted-subset donors. Investigators collected only blood, and repertoires in tissues likely differ.

The repertoire was sequenced with immunoSEQ multiplex PCR; TCRdb's copy has only in-frame clones and lacks some. This table has 2 million to 2.5 million clones, more than 85% appearing once. Cells designated naive CD8 were CD45RO-negative and were positively selected for CCR7, with terminally differentiated effector memory CD45RA+ cells excluded. Every contributor of samples was a Caucasian grown-up residing in Nashville, Tennessee. Concerning this clone itself: The antigen is not known.

V lost 5 bases, J lost 3 bases, and 13 bases lay in between. The CDR3 is 15 amino acids. CDR1 and CDR2 from the germline V gene are SGHAT and FQNNGV. Sequencing was performed on naive CD8+ T cells from PBMCs. This sequence originates from a man aged 18-30 years in good health. Some clones in this sample may be carry-over from other donors' samples. The chain has TRBV11-2 and TRBJ1-4, with D possibly matching TRBD1 (6 bases). The CDR3 region is CASSARTDPNEKLFF. The CDR3 DNA sequence: TGTGCCAGCAGCGCGCGGACAGACCCTAATGAAAAACTGTTTTTT.